This TCR beta chain was identified during a study of blood T cell repertoires in COVID-19. As originally analysed: Scientists estimated how many nucleated cells there were by amplifying reference gene primers. Clones were sequenced by immunoSEQ multiplex PCR, and TCRdb holds only the in-frame ones, with some missing. The V and J calls and the clone size are those of that table, but D and trimming were determined from the DNA. The data hold about 280,000 clones, with 85% to 90% observed a single time. V shed 3 bases and J 7 bases; nucleotides not matched to a gene: 13. The CDR3 contains 16 residues. Germline V lookup: CDR1 SGHKS, CDR2 YYEKEE (reference sequence).

The chain couples TRBV5-5 to TRBJ2-7, with TRBD2 matching over 10 bases. This TCR was recovered from a woman aged 30 to 39 with acute COVID-19. Source material: PBMCs or T cells enriched from blood (not recorded which). The CDR3 protein is CASSSNLLTSGYEQYF. CDR3 in DNA: TGTGCCAGCAGCTCTAACCTCCTGACTAGCGGGTATGAGCAGTACTTC.